The T cell receptor beta chain under discussion was sequenced for a study of cytomegalovirus exposure and HLA in healthy donors (dated 2017 in TCRdb). Notes on the research overall: An earlier analysis of several hundred of the donors reported 276 Gb of sequence data and 117 million unique TCR beta sequences obtained from about 170 million T cells. About 280 gigabases of sequencing data and 91 million or so unique TCR sequences made up an early release that covered several hundred HLA-typed donors. The genetic ancestry cluster associated with self-reported Caucasian donors included around 76% of the roughly 400 genotyped donors. The study was designed to test whether signatures of past pathogen exposure could be identified by cataloging public T cell receptors. The study profiled the T cell repertoires of 500 to 800 subjects by immunosequencing and related them to cytomegalovirus serostatus. A separate validation cohort of 100 to 150 different subjects was used in addition to the roughly 620-subject first cohort. To predict cytomegalovirus infection status, the study brought together high-throughput TCR immunosequencing, statistical association of individual TCRs with disease status, and machine learning. In a later analysis, previously published TCR beta repertoires from 550 to 700 donors were re-analyzed and high-resolution HLA genotyping was added so that TCR occurrence patterns could be studied. Rather than using new phenotypic data, the later analysis identified candidate immune exposures from TCR beta sequences and from how often those sequences occurred across donors. To decide whether each TCR beta V gene segment behaved as functional or pseudogenic, an earlier analysis of some 600 of the donors relied on high-throughput TCR beta sequencing. Donor age, sex, ethnicity and CMV serostatus were compiled alongside the repertoire data. Genome-wide SNP genotypes for about 55% of the 666 donors were used in a later genetic analysis, which treated that subset as a discovery cohort. All discovery cohort repertoires had been generated using a single sequencing platform. Both class I and class II loci were covered by HLA typing, at four-digit resolution. The number of typed donors differed by locus: about 629-630 for A, B, C, DRB1 and DQB1; 522 for DQA1; 600 to 610 for DPA1; and approximately 450 for DPB1. About five DR-DQ haplotypes were treated as single units for association and clustering because of strong linkage in the cohort. Across around 400 genotyped donors of the cohort, an average of approximately 200,000 unique TCR beta nucleotide sequences per donor were sequenced, and 15% to 20% of those sequences were non-productive.

Points on this clone: Its antigen is unknown. Base qualities were left out, and no much larger clone turns up one base away.

General findings and caveats noted by the study authors: A later analysis found that TCR association rates varied across HLA loci, with DRB1 alleles showing the most associated TCRs and HLA-C alleles the fewest. In vitro tests confirmed that a few of the cytomegalovirus-associated TCR beta chains recognize cytomegalovirus antigens. HLA typing was unavailable for some donors at each locus, so association tests used only the typed subset. Most TCR sequences were seen in very few donors, while some public TCRs were found in many individuals. The cohort was sequenced for TCR beta chains only, and without alpha or paired-chain data the features that could be detected were limited. Correlated functional status among segregating V segments might reflect linkage disequilibrium, but an unknown experimental factor could not be ruled out. A later analysis found that most CMV-associated TCR beta chains appeared HLA-restricted, with HLA associations seemingly driven largely by CMV exposure. Compared with equally common non-associated chains, HLA-associated TCR beta chains in a later analysis were more clonally expanded and had lower generation probabilities. It was suggested by the authors that the approach could potentially be generalized to other disease states and immunological phenotypes. Assigning TCR associations to individual alleles was difficult when HLA alleles, especially DR and DQ, strongly co-occurred. A later analysis associated about 18,000 TCR beta sequences with specific HLA alleles at a false discovery rate of 0.05. Some IMGT-functional V segments, including TRBV6-2 and TRBV6-3, could not be told apart with the 87-base-pair reads, so those segments were excluded. In both the original and validation cohorts, the classifier was reported to diagnose cytomegalovirus status with high specificity and sensitivity. A further reported finding was that TCR beta sequences accurately predicted the HLA-A and HLA-B alleles for most subjects in the first cohort. According to a later genetic analysis, donors in an Asian-associated ancestry cluster had fewer N-insertions in productive TCRs than the approximately 630-donor mean. A total of 164 TCR beta chains were listed by the study as associated with cytomegalovirus. A later genetic analysis associated a missense DCLRE1C variant with V-gene and J-gene trimming of TCR beta chains, and an independent cohort replicated the association. The sequencing pipeline was judged likely to have produced a cluster of highly shared sequence variants as a technical artifact. Several of the top co-occurrence clusters appeared to be linked to parvovirus B19, influenza, CMV and Epstein-Barr virus, according to a later analysis. Because counts were too low, seventeen rarely observed V segments, including chromosome 9 orphons, were left out of the earlier analysis of 500 to 750 of the donors. Immune exposure information for the cohort was limited to CMV serostatus. Sequencing depth was assumed to be roughly uniform across donors in the presence/absence analyses, though that assumption may not hold. In an earlier analysis of some 640 of the donors, most TCR beta V segments were observed in productive rearrangements about 87% or about 30% of the time, broadly matching IMGT annotations.

In total, roughly 670 healthy bone marrow donors made up the cohort. At the time of sampling, all cohort members were nominally healthy, though unrecorded immune exposures were likely present. The donor tested CMV seropositive and was one of the 289 seropositive cohort members. A peripheral blood sample was collected from each donor, and TCR beta sequencing was performed on peripheral blood mononuclear cells. The Qiagen DNeasy Blood Extraction Kit was used to extract genomic DNA from the blood cell samples. The method was the immunoSEQ multiplex PCR assay. For the multiplex PCR, a mixture combining 60 forward primers for TCR Vbeta segments and 13 reverse primers for TCR Jbeta segments was used. A multiplex PCR assay on genomic DNA amplified the CDR3 region of rearranged TCR beta genes. The amplified TCR beta libraries were sequenced on the Illumina HiSeq System as 87-base-pair reads. The original pipeline was this. A later analysis counted approximately 84 million unique TCR beta chains across the 666 repertoires, and some 11 million of these chains were shared by at least two donors. Raw reads were error-corrected and collapsed into unique sequences with a nearest-neighbor algorithm that merged closely related sequences to remove PCR and sequencing errors. V, D and J gene segments were assigned by aligning CDR3 sequences to IMGT reference sequences. Each retained sequence needed at least a six-nucleotide match to both a V gene segment and a J gene segment. A rearrangement counted as productive if the CDR3 had no stop codons and remained in frame with V and J, and every other rearrangement counted as non-productive. CDR3 was defined by IMGT convention, running from the second conserved V-encoded cysteine to the conserved J-encoded phenylalanine. In an earlier analysis of around 640 of the donors, sequences lacking an unambiguous match to a single V gene segment were excluded. In an earlier analysis of about 590 of the donors, a V segment was called functional when productive rearrangements were above 56.7%, and segregating when the standard deviation between donors exceeded 5%. To diagnose cytomegalovirus status from the catalog of TCR beta chain sequences, a statistical classification framework was built. A later analysis assigned V and J genes by comparing TCR nucleotide sequences with IMGT/GENE-DB human TR gene sequences. In a later analysis, CDR3 sequences and most-parsimonious VDJ recombination scenarios were assigned using the TCRdist pipeline. In a later analysis, every TCR beta chain was defined by the combination of its CDR3 amino acid sequence and its V-gene family, and reads without a unique V-gene family were dropped. A later analysis removed nearly 600 highly shared, low-generation-probability nucleotide sequences to deal with suspected cross-contamination and a sequencing artifact. A later analysis calculated a clonal expansion index for each public chain from normalized within-repertoire ranks of inferred template counts. A later analysis computed generation probabilities with a VDJ recombination model fitted to out-of-frame rearrangements, and checked the results against IGoR. A later analysis scored TCR-TCR, TCR-HLA and TCR-CMV co-occurrence with hypergeometric tests, applying a repertoire-size bias correction to TCR pairs. A later analysis estimated false discovery rates by permuting HLA or CMV assignments 20 times. In a later analysis, co-occurring TCRs were grouped using DBSCAN, and TCRdist sequence similarity was added for clustering within HLA-allele-positive subsets. Repertoires with fewer than 30,000 or more than 120,000 public chains, plus five repertoires with anomalous nucleotide sharing, were excluded from co-occurrence clustering. Drawn from immuneACCESS, this table holds only the in-frame rearrangements with V and J called that TCRdb kept. Clones are partly lost; checked studies trace under half to an unresolved V gene and leave the rest unexplained. V and J calls and clone size come straight from that table; D and trimming were deduced from the DNA. The sample table shows 190,000 or so clones, and about 81% are seen once. The ten largest account for around 6% of the sample.

The V end loses 4 bases and the J end loses 4 bases, and a stretch of 3 bases separates them. The CDR3 runs 11 residues from the cysteine to the phenylalanine. The entry retains the CDR3 DNA only, 33 bases that are in frame from base 1. CDR1 SNHLY and CDR2 FYNNEI are derived from the germline V gene. The sequence was collected from a woman in her fifties or sixties in good health and CMV-seropositive. Sequencing input: PBMCs. The chain is made from TRBV2 and TRBJ2-3; there is no confident call for the D gene. The CDR3 reads as follows: CASSASDTQYF. The nucleotide sequence is TGTGCCAGCAGTGCATCAGATACGCAGTATTTT.